This TCR beta chain is drawn from a study of cytomegalovirus exposure and HLA in healthy donors. Study-wide context: A preliminary data release comprised around 85 million unique TCRs obtained from HLA-typed donors.

This PCR relied on a set of 60 Vbeta primers and 13 Jbeta primers. The table came from immunoSEQ multiplex PCR; TCRdb's copy has only in-frame clones and leaves some out. This table has approximately 140,000 clones, about four fifths appearing once. The germline gives CDR1 MGHRA, CDR2 YSYEKL. The CDR3 totals 18 residues. V gave up 2 bases and J gave up 7 bases; unmatched junction bases: 15. Study-wide results and caveats: Rare sequences made up most TCRs, while some public TCRs were found in many donors.

Of note for this clone: Its antigen remains unidentified.

The sample comprised PBMCs. The J gene is TRBJ2-7, the V gene TRBV4-1, with 12 bases fitting TRBD2. The origin of this receptor is a male donor in good health and CMV-seronegative. In DNA form, the CDR3 reads TGCGCCAGCAGCCAATCGCCAGCTAGCGGGAGGGCCGGGGGGGAGCAGTACTTC. Protein product: CASSQSPASGRAGGEQYF.